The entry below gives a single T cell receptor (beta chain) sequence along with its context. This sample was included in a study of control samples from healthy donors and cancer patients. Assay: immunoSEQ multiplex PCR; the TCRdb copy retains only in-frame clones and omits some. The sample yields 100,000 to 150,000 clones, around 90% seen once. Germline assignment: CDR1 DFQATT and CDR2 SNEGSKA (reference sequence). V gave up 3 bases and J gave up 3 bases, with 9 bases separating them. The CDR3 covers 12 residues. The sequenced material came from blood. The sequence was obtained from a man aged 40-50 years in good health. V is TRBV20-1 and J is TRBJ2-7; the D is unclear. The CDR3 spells CSASQSGYEQYF. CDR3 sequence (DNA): TGCAGTGCTAGTCAATCAGGCTACGAGCAGTACTTC.